This T cell receptor beta chain was found in a study of response to subunit inactivated influenza vaccine. This CDR3 has 16 residues. V lost 6 bases and J lost 4, with 19 bases in between. Germline loops: CDR1 MGHDK, CDR2 SYGVNS. Overall study results and limits: Authors suggested few new T cells are recruited by each seasonal influenza vaccination.

Using its own MiXCR run on the RT-PCR reads, TCRdb lists one record per CDR3 protein. This table holds about 480,000 distinct CDR3 sequences, roughly 11% found once. This clonotype showed up just a few times. Its antigen is currently unknown. This receptor was identified in a man in his forties or fifties who received an inactivated influenza vaccine. Sequenced here: PBMCs from blood, sampled roughly 46 days after vaccination. The chain carries TRBV25-1 and TRBJ2-1, with D unclear. The CDR3 DNA sequence: TGTGCCAGCAGCGAAACCGGGTCAGATAGGTACAATGAGCAGTTCTTC. Translation: CASSETGSDRYNEQFF.